This T cell receptor beta chain was captured by sequencing in a study of T cells in narcolepsy. Overall study: Healthy controls were enrolled alongside patients with narcolepsy type 1 or type 2. Findings and caveats of the study: Comparing one patient's CSF and blood CD4+ clonotypes highlighted HCRT- and TRIB2-specific autoreactive clonotypes. Autoreactive clonotypes reportedly recurred in blood of same and different patients, not controls.

The data were produced by immunoSEQ multiplex PCR, yet TCRdb's version contains in-frame clones alone and is incomplete. The sample includes tens of thousands of clones, approximately 77% of them seen just once. As to this clone: What it binds is unknown.

V was pared by 8 bases and J by 5 bases, with 18 bases between. The CDR3 runs to 14 residues. The germline V gene encodes CDR1 GTSNPN and CDR2 SVGIG (reference sequence). The sequenced sample was memory (CD45RA-) CD4+ T cells from blood. V usage is TRBV30 and J usage is TRBJ2-2; perhaps TRBD2 as D (8 bases). The sequence was collected from a human donor in good health. DNA of the CDR3: TGTGCCCGGGAGGGAGGGGGCGGTACCGGGGAGCTGTTTTTT. Translation gives CAREGGGGTGELFF.